The source of this TCR beta chain is a study of vaccination and CD4 T cells after COVID-19. Study information: Vaccinees got either two BNT162b2 doses or two mRNA-1273 doses. Cellular stimulation was performed using overlapping spike peptides derived from SARS-CoV-2, HCoV-NL63, HCoV-OC43 and HCoV-229E.

Researchers used the Oncomine TCR Beta short-read assay to sequence DNA from cultured CD4+ T cells. It was cultured CD4+ T cells from which genomic DNA was extracted. Using its own MiXCR run on the PCR reads, TCRdb lists one record per CDR3 protein. The table has roughly 10,000 distinct CDR3 sequences, about 44% seen once. The CDR3 totals 15 residues. V was cut by 2 bases and J by 7 bases, with 15 bases left in between. Germline V gene lookup returns CDR1 MNHEY and CDR2 SVGEGT. Treatment described: approximately 9-day PBMC culture with coronavirus spike peptide pools or control peptides (ViraFEST assay). The unexposed donor gave CD4+ T cells before the COVID-19 pandemic (2011-2018). Once peptide pools had expanded antigen-specific T cells, ViraFEST sequenced TCRs. Probing of unexposed-donor CD4+ T cells with SARS-CoV-2 S/N and four cold-coronavirus spikes was done, cells permitting. This clonotype was detected only once. Its antigen is unidentified.

The chain combines TRBV6-2 or TRBV6-3 with TRBJ1-5, with D possibly being TRBD1 (5 bases). The source material was CD4+ T cells from blood, cultured in vitro. This clonotype originated in a human donor in good health. The CDR3 spells CASSYRARDSQPQHF. DNA of the CDR3: TGTGCCAGCAGTTACCGCGCCAGGGATAGCCAGCCCCAGCATTTT.